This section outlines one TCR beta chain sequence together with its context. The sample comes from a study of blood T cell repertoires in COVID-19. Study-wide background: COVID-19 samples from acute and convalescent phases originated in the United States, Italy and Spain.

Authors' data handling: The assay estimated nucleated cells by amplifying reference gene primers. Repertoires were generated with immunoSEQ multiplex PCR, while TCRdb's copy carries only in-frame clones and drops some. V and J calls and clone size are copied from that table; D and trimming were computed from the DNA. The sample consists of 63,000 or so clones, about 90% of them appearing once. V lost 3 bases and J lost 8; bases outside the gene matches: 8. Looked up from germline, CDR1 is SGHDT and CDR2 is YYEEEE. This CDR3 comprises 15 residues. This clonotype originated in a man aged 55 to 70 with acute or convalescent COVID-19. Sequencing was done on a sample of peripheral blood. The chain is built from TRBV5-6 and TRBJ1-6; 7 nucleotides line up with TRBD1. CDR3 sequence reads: CASSSYRGTDSPLHF. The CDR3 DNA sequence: TGTGCCAGCAGCTCGTACAGGGGTACGGATTCACCCCTCCACTTT. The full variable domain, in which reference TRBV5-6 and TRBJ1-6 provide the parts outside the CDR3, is DAGVTQSPTHLIKTRGQQVTLRCSPKSGHDTVSWYQQALGQGPQFIFQYYEEEERQRGNFPDRFSGHQFPNYSSELNVNALLLGDSALYLCASSSYRGTDSPLHFGNGTRLTVT.